This TCR beta chain came from a study of CD4+ T cells in melanoma. General study findings and limits: Neoantigen-specific CD4+ T cells in melanoma reportedly had diverse differentiation states.

V was shortened by 2 bases and J by 1 base, with 7 bases between the two germline ends. The CDR3 runs to 14 residues. CDR1 is PRHDT and CDR2 is FYEKMQ in the germline V gene (reference sequence). Clones were sequenced by immunoSEQ multiplex PCR, and TCRdb holds only the in-frame ones, with some missing. The sample consists of tens of thousands of clones, 60% to 75% of them appearing once. Note on this clone: As yet, its antigen is unknown.

The chain recombines TRBV13 with TRBJ2-3; D uncertain. This TCR derives from a human donor with melanoma. Sample: tumor tissue. DNA of the CDR3: TGTGCCAGCAGCTTATTAACAGGCACAGATACGCAGTATTTT. Its protein is CASSLLTGTDTQYF.